Listed below are T cell receptor beta chains from one sample, sequenced in a study of T cells in narcolepsy. Sequenced by immunoSEQ multiplex PCR; TCRdb stores in-frame clones only, minus some. The sample shows about 33,000 clones, 90% of them seen only once. The sequencing sample was made of CD45RA- memory CD4+ T cells from PBMCs. These receptors all come from a human donor with narcolepsy. The CDR3 runs from the conserved cysteine through the conserved F or W. The D gene is left open where the match is weak. A clone size is listed for some rows: how often the clone was seen (once, few, many), or a class if it is expanded.

v_call	d_call	j_call	clone_size	cdr3_aa	cdr3_nt
TRBV29-1	-	TRBJ2-1	few	CSVDAGAYNEQFF	TGCAGCGTTGACGCAGGGGCCTACAATGAGCAGTTCTTC
TRBV11-2	-	TRBJ1-2	-	CASTPSGQNYGYTF	TGTGCCAGCACCCCCTCGGGGCAGAACTATGGCTACACCTTC
TRBV28	TRBD1	TRBJ2-1	-	CASGSMGTGTAQFF	TGTGCCAGCGGGAGCATGGGGACCGGGACAGCGCAGTTCTTC
TRBV9	-	TRBJ1-2	once	CASSVGGPYGYTF	TGTGCCAGCAGCGTAGGGGGTCCCTATGGCTACACCTTC
TRBV6-5	-	TRBJ2-2	-	CASSSTSTNTGELFF	TGTGCCAGCAGTTCTACGTCAACGAACACCGGGGAGCTGTTTTTT
TRBV28	-	TRBJ1-1	-	CASSSVRTEAFF	TGTGCCAGCAGTTCGGTTAGGACTGAAGCTTTCTTT
TRBV27	-	TRBJ2-5	-	CASSLSTGTGEQYF	TGTGCCAGCAGTTTATCGACAGGGACGGGGGAGCAGTACTTC
TRBV4-1	TRBD2	TRBJ2-5	once	CASSQEGLAGGETQYF	TGCGCCAGCAGCCAAGAAGGACTAGCGGGAGGTGAGACCCAGTACTTC
TRBV6-1	-	TRBJ1-5	once	CASSHNQGANQPQHF	TGTGCCAGCAGTCATAATCAGGGAGCAAATCAGCCCCAGCATTTT
TRBV5-1	-	TRBJ2-7	-	CASSLGPPRVGSYEQYF	TGCGCCAGCAGCTTGGGACCCCCCAGGGTCGGGTCCTACGAGCAGTACTTC
TRBV30	TRBD1	TRBJ1-1	-	CAWSRGTGNTEAFF	TGTGCCTGGAGTAGAGGGACAGGTAACACTGAAGCTTTCTTT
TRBV27	-	TRBJ1-2	-	CASSLSFPTYGYTF	TGTGCCAGCAGTTTATCGTTCCCCACCTATGGCTACACCTTC
TRBV15	TRBD2	TRBJ2-2	-	CATSRAGTSGTGELFF	TGTGCCACCAGCAGAGCGGGGACTAGTGGCACCGGGGAGCTGTTTTTT
TRBV5-1	TRBD1	TRBJ1-4	-	CASSVGQGVSFREKLFF	TGCGCCAGCAGCGTCGGACAGGGGGTTTCCTTCAGAGAAAAACTGTTTTTT
TRBV27	-	TRBJ1-5	once	CASSLRQFYQPQHF	TGTGCCAGCAGTTTACGGCAGTTCTATCAGCCCCAGCATTTT
TRBV6-9	-	TRBJ1-5	-	CASSDDVMQPQHF	TGTGCCAGCAGTGATGACGTTATGCAGCCCCAGCATTTT
TRBV5-5	-	TRBJ1-1	-	CASSLVGKTEAFF	TGTGCCAGCAGCTTGGTGGGGAAAACTGAAGCTTTCTTT
TRBV6-1	-	TRBJ1-1	-	CASSETGNTEAFF	TGTGCCAGCAGTGAAACAGGGAACACTGAAGCTTTCTTT
TRBV28	-	TRBJ2-1	medium-sized	CASSPARSPQQFF	TGTGCCAGCAGCCCAGCGAGGTCCCCTCAGCAGTTCTTC
TRBV19	TRBD2	TRBJ2-7	-	CASSSAPSGRHHSYEQYF	TGTGCCAGTAGTAGTGCCCCTAGCGGGAGGCACCACTCCTACGAGCAGTACTTC
TRBV14	TRBD2	TRBJ2-5	-	CASSHHTSGRTQYF	TGTGCCAGCAGCCATCATACTAGCGGGAGAACCCAGTACTTC
TRBV19	-	TRBJ2-2	-	CASSSLMAGELFF	TGTGCCAGTAGCTCCCTTATGGCCGGGGAGCTGTTTTTT
TRBV10-3	TRBD2	TRBJ2-3	-	CAISESLAGISDTQYF	TGTGCCATCAGTGAGTCCCTAGCGGGAATATCAGATACGCAGTATTTT
TRBV19	TRBD1	TRBJ1-6	-	CASSTNSGGNYNSPLHF	TGTGCCAGTAGTACCAACTCAGGGGGCAATTATAATTCACCCCTCCACTTT
TRBV10-2	TRBD2	TRBJ2-7	-	CASSESLAGAREQYF	TGCGCCAGCAGTGAGTCGTTAGCGGGAGCGAGAGAGCAGTACTTC
TRBV9	-	TRBJ1-2	-	CASSVDSRGVKMAYGYTF	TGTGCCAGCAGCGTAGATTCGAGGGGCGTCAAGATGGCGTATGGCTACACCTTC
TRBV30	TRBD1	TRBJ1-2	-	CAWRQGVSYGYTF	TGTGCCTGGAGACAGGGGGTGTCTTACGGCTACACCTTC
TRBV4-2	-	TRBJ2-5	-	CASSPGDQETQYF	TGTGCCAGCAGCCCGGGGGACCAAGAGACCCAGTACTTC